Below, 30 T cell receptor beta chains from the same sample are listed, as sequenced in a study of tumor-infiltrating lymphocytes in primary liver carcinoma. Co-extraction of RNA and DNA was performed on about 19-33 mg of unsorted bulk tissue. The authors made TCR beta cDNA from about 500 ng total RNA with a constant-region primer. A slightly modified ARM-PCR protocol with three nested multiplex PCR rounds produced these TCR beta libraries. In the first two PCR rounds, TRBV1-TRBV30 forward primers were paired with a C-beta reverse primer, and each round lasted nine to ten cycles. TCRdb called the multiplex PCR reads again in MiXCR, with one record for every CDR3 protein. This repertoire shows roughly 86,000 distinct CDR3 sequences, 68% found once; its top ten account for more than 25%. Specimen: tumor-adjacent normal liver tissue. The receptors were gathered from a man in his forties with primary liver carcinoma and hepatitis B virus infection.

The chain recombines TRBV10-3 with TRBJ2-1; D is unresolved. This CDR3 spans 15 amino acids. Per the germline V gene, CDR1 is ENHRY and CDR2 is SYGVKD. V lost 4 bases, J lost 5 bases, and 15 bases lay in between. The CDR3 coding sequence is TGTGCCATCAGTGGCTGGGTGCACTCTAACAATGAGCAGTTCTTC. As protein: CAISGWVHSNNEQFF.

As concerns this clonotype: One end of the junction does not line up with germline, which may come from a read error. The V gene is TRBV11-1, the J gene TRBJ2-5; D is perhaps TRBD2 (5 bases). CDR1 and CDR2 from the germline V gene are SGHAT and FQDESV (reference sequence). This CDR3 is built from 19 residues. DNA of the CDR3: TGTGCCAGCAGCCCGCCCCCGGAGGTCAGGAAAGACCTCCAAGAGACCCAGTCCTTC. Translated, it gives CASSPPPEVRKDLQETQSF.

As for this clonotype: In this CDR3 the conserved last residue, phenylalanine or tryptophan, is missing, so a read error is likely. This chain joins TRBV28 and TRBJ2-1, with 7 positions matching TRBD2. This CDR3 is built from 16 residues. The J segment lost 2 bases and the V segment lost 6 bases, leaving 10 bases of the junction unmatched. Germline V gene sequence: CDR1 MDHEN, CDR2 SYDVKM. DNA of the CDR3: TGTGCCAGCAGGTCGGGAAGGGCGGGGGCCTACAATGAGCAGTTCCTC. This sequence encodes CASRSGRAGAYNEQFL.

On this clonotype itself: The junction differs from germline at one of its ends, possibly a read error. This chain uses TRBV11-2 with TRBJ2-6, with D possibly called TRBD1 or TRBD2 (6 bases each). CDR3 size: 17 residues. The germline CDR1 and CDR2 sequences are SGHAT and FQNNGV. The CDR3 loop reads CAGSLVGGAAGADVLTF. CDR3 nucleotide sequence: TGTGCCGGCAGCCTAGTGGGGGGCGCAGCTGGGGCCGACGTCCTGACTTTC.

Details on this clonotype: Given a much more abundant clone one base away, this may be a read error. The J gene is TRBJ2-6, the V gene TRBV4-1; 9 nucleotides line up with TRBD2. The V and J ends lost 3 bases and 2 bases, in that order; junction bases with no gene match: 2. The CDR3 is 16 residues long. Germline CDR1 is MGHRA and CDR2 is YSYEKL. The CDR3 nucleotides are TGCGCCAGCAGCCAGACTAGCGGCGCTGGGGCCAACGTCCTGACTTTC. Amino acid sequence: CASSQTSGAGANVLTF.

For this clonotype: A read error may produce the germline difference seen at one junction end. V and J are TRBV11-2 and TRBJ1-1; perhaps TRBD1 as D (5 bases). CDR1 and CDR2 from the germline V gene are SGHAT and FQNNGV. The length of the CDR3 is 16 residues. The CDR3 nucleotides read TGTGCCAGCAGCTTAGACAGGGTGGGCGCTAATTCTGAAGTTTTCTTT. Translating it yields CASSLDRVGANSEVFF.

V gene TRBV21-1 combines with J gene TRBJ2-3; the DNA was not used to check the table's D call, TRBD1. TRBV21-1 is deemed a pseudogene. The CDR3 length is 16 residues. The CDR3 protein is CASRIRQSTSKDTQYF. The CDR3 bases are TGTGCCAGCAGGATTCGACAGAGCACCTCCAAAGATACGCAGTATTTT.

To note about this clonotype: A read error may explain this, as a much larger clone is one base away. This chain joins TRBV29-1 and TRBJ2-7, with 7 bases that match TRBD2. The CDR3 spans 14 residues. Germline CDR1 SQVTM, CDR2 ANQGSEA. V lost 8 bases to trimming and J lost 2 bases; unmatched junction nucleotides: 12. The CDR3 is CSILRGGVTYEQYF. CDR3 DNA: TGCAGCATTCTCCGGGGAGGGGTGACCTACGAGCAGTACTTC.

The chain has TRBV11-2 and TRBJ1-5; possible D gene TRBD1, 6 bases. The germline gives CDR1 SGHAT, CDR2 FQNNGV. There are 13 residues in the CDR3. This chain's CDR3 is CASSTGNNQPQHF. CDR3 coding DNA: TGTGCTAGCTCTACAGGGAACAATCAGCCCCAGCATTTT.

The rearrangement links TRBV5-1 to TRBJ2-7, with D uncertain. The CDR3 loop spans 14 amino acids. Germline V gene data show CDR1 as SGHRS and CDR2 as YFSETQ. V shed 4 bases and J shed 0 bases, with 11 bases lying between them. CDR3 protein: CASSLIPSSYEQYF. In DNA form, the CDR3 reads TGCGCCAGCAGCCTGATTCCCAGCTCCTACGAGCAGTACTTC.

This clonotype showed up many times. The chain is built from TRBV6-5 and TRBJ1-1; perhaps TRBD1 as D (6 bases). Between the trimmed V and J ends, which lost 3 bases and 6 bases, there was a span of 17 bases. The CDR3 has 15 residues. Germline CDR1 reads MNHEY; CDR2 reads SVGAGI. The CDR3 sequence is CASSYTRGGGPEAFF. In DNA, the CDR3 is TGTGCCAGCAGTTATACTAGGGGAGGGGGGCCTGAAGCTTTCTTT.

On this clonotype: A junction end diverges from the germline sequence, so it may reflect a read error. The J gene is TRBJ2-1, the V gene TRBV11-3; D is undetermined. The CDR3 is made up of 16 amino acids. In germline, CDR1 is SGHNT, CDR2 YENEEA. CDR3 coding DNA: TGTGGCAGCAGCTTAGGTGGGCTTGGTCCGTACAATGAGCGGTTCTTC. Translating it yields CGSSLGGLGPYNERFF.

Comments on this clonotype: Since the CDR3 does not end with the conserved phenylalanine or tryptophan, this likely comes from a read error. It is unclear where the CDR3 begins or ends on the DNA, so no DNA is shown, and the CDR3 is as TCRdb lists it. V is TRBV28 and J is TRBJ2-7; the table calls TRBD1, which could not be checked here. The length of the CDR3 is 14 amino acids, counting both ends. Germline values: CDR1 MDHEN, CDR2 SYDVKM. The chain's CDR3 is CASSLRQAGYEQYL.

As for this clonotype: Given the absence of the conserved phenylalanine or tryptophan at the CDR3 end, a read error is likely. The CDR3 region is CASSGHARGLSYEQYL. CDR3 in DNA: TGTGCCAGCAGTGGCCACGCTAGGGGATTGTCCTACGAGCAGTACTTA. This sequence joins TRBV6-1 and TRBJ2-7; tentative D call: TRBD1 (5 bases). The CDR3 contains 16 residues. V was pared by 4 bases and J by 1 base, with 17 bases between. Germline V gene lookup returns CDR1 MNHNS and CDR2 SASEGT.

Comments on this clonotype: A read error may explain this, as a much larger clone is one base away. This chain joins TRBV4-1 and TRBJ2-5, with TRBD2 as a possible D gene (5 bases). Germline assignment: CDR1 MGHRA and CDR2 YSYEKL. The CDR3 spans 14 residues. The CDR3 coding sequence is TGCGCCAGCGGCCAAGATGCCCAGCGGGAGACCCAGTACTTC. Amino acid sequence: CASGQDAQRETQYF.

In regard to this clonotype: A clone one base away is much larger, so this may be a read error. The CDR3 sequence: CSGGTGLQETQYF. DNA for the CDR3: TGCAGCGGGGGGACAGGGCTACAAGAGACCCAGTACTTC. This chain uses TRBV29-1 with TRBJ2-5; 9 nucleotides line up with TRBD1. This CDR3 is 13 amino acids long. V dropped 7 bases and J dropped 2; count of bases not matched to a gene: 5. In germline, CDR1 is SQVTM, CDR2 ANQGSEA. The variable domain in full, with the rest retrieved from reference TRBV29-1 and TRBJ2-5, is SAVISQKPSRDICQRGTSLTIQCQVDSQVTMMFWYRQQPGQSLTLIATANQGSEATYESGFVIDKFPISRPNLTFSTLTVSNMSPEDSSIYLCSGGTGLQETQYFGPGTRLLVL.

This clonotype was seen a handful of times. The V and J genes are TRBV5-4 and TRBJ2-4, with D unresolved. In germline, CDR1 is SGHNT, CDR2 YYREEE (reference sequence). Trimming removed 8 bases from V and 3 bases from J, with 15 bases in between. The CDR3 length is 14 residues. The CDR3 region is CASSLSLVKNIQYF. Here the CDR3 DNA reads TGTGCCAGTAGCCTATCTCTAGTCAAAAACATTCAGTACTTC. Complete variable domain (other parts from reference TRBV5-4 and TRBJ2-4): ETGVTQSPTHLIKTRGQQVTLRCSSQSGHNTVSWYQQALGQGPQFIFQYYREEENGRGNFPPRFSGLQFPNYSSELNVNALELDDSALYLCASSLSLVKNIQYFGAGTRLSVL.

V gene TRBV11-2 combines with J gene TRBJ1-1, with 7 bases aligning to TRBD1. In germline, CDR1 is SGHAT, CDR2 FQNNGV. This CDR3 contains 17 residues. V shed 10 bases, J shed 2 bases, and the junction held 19 bases outside the gene matches. CDR3 in amino acids: CAISSGEGASLNTEAFF. The CDR3 nucleotides read TGTGCCATCAGTTCCGGAGAGGGGGCTAGTTTAAACACTGAAGCTTTCTTT. Drawing the rest from reference TRBV11-2 and TRBJ1-1, the complete variable domain is EAGVAQSPRYKIIEKRQSVAFWCNPISGHATLYWYQQILGQGPKLLIQFQNNGVVDDSQLPKDRFSAERLKGVDSTLKIQPAKLEDSAVYLCAISSGEGASLNTEAFFGQGTRLTVV.

Points on this clonotype: Germline and junction disagree at one end, which may indicate a read error. The chain links TRBV14 to TRBJ1-3, with D hard to call. The CDR3 has 14 amino acids. Looked up from germline, CDR1 is SGHDN and CDR2 is FVKESK. CDR3 DNA sequence: TGTGTCAGCAGCCCTTCCCATGGGGGAAACACCATATATTTT. This gives the protein CVSSPSHGGNTIYF.

Concerning this clonotype itself: A read error may produce the germline difference seen at one junction end. The chain employs TRBV6-5 and TRBJ2-1; D is possibly TRBD1 or TRBD2 (5 bases each). Germline-derived CDR1 and CDR2 are MNHEY and SVGAGI. The CDR3 has 12 residues. As DNA, the CDR3 is TGTGCCAACCGGGACCCCAACAATGAGCAGTTCTTT. It codes for CANRDPNNEQFF.

This clonotype was recorded a few times. A much more abundant neighbour one base away suggests this may be a read error. A read error is likely, as this CDR3 ends without the conserved phenylalanine or tryptophan. The chain couples TRBV12-3 or TRBV12-4 to TRBJ1-1; 9 bases line up with TRBD1. The length of the CDR3 is 14 residues. Germline trimming cut 6 bases from V and 3 bases from J; bases unmatched to any gene: 5. CDR3 in amino acids: CASSWTGADTEAFL. CDR3 DNA sequence: TGTGCCAGCAGCTGGACAGGGGCGGACACTGAAGCTTTCCTT.

The J gene is TRBJ2-5, the V gene TRBV20-1; a weak D match, TRBD2 (5 bases). Per germline, CDR1 DFQATT and CDR2 SNEGSKA (reference sequence). Between the trimmed V and J ends, which lost 0 bases and 2 bases, there was a span of 10 bases. This CDR3 is built from 14 residues. The CDR3 nucleotides are TGCAGTGCTAGAGATCTGGAGGATCAAGAGACCCAGTACTTC. Its translation is CSARDLEDQETQYF.

The CDR3 DNA follows: TGCGCCACCGGACAGGTCGAGGAGCAGTACTTC. As protein: CATGQVEEQYF. This chain links TRBV10-2 with TRBJ2-7; 7 positions agree with TRBD1. The CDR3 loop spans 11 amino acids. Looked up from germline, CDR1 is WSHSY and CDR2 is SAAADI. V shed 10 bases and J 7 bases; nucleotides not matched to a gene: 7.

The chain recombines TRBV20-1 with TRBJ2-7; 7 bases are shared with TRBD1. The length of the CDR3 is 13 residues. Per germline, CDR1 DFQATT and CDR2 SNEGSKA (reference sequence). After removal of 1 base from V and 1 base from J, the junction contained 1 base not matched to a gene. The CDR3 DNA is TGCAGTGCTAGAGCAGGGGGATCCTACGAGCAGTACTTC. Translating gives CSARAGGSYEQYF.

This clonotype was seen only a few times. The chain joins TRBV29-1 to TRBJ2-2, with D tentatively TRBD1 or TRBD2 (5 bases each). This CDR3 is 16 amino acids long. The germline CDR1 and CDR2 sequences are SQVTM and ANQGSEA. Trimming removed 1 base at V and 17 bases at J, with 29 bases between. The DNA for the CDR3 is TGCAGCGTTGAAGCGGCAGGGCGGAGCTCGGCCGGGACCTGTTTTTTT. As protein: CSVEAAGRSSAGTCFF.

This clonotype was detected many times. The chain joins TRBV20-1 to TRBJ2-1, with TRBD2 as a possible D gene (6 bases). This CDR3 is 15 amino acids long. The germline V gene has CDR1 DFQATT and CDR2 SNEGSKA (reference sequence). Between the trimmed V and J ends, which lost 5 bases and 7 bases, there was a span of 21 bases. This CDR3 reads CSAVSWEAFTNEQFF. CDR3 coding DNA: TGCAGTGCTGTCTCCTGGGAGGCCTTTACGAATGAGCAGTTCTTC.

V and J are TRBV5-4 and TRBJ1-4; D gene unclear. The CDR3 runs 15 residues. Germline CDR1 is SGHNT and CDR2 is YYREEE (reference sequence). V gave up 5 bases and J gave up 5 bases, with 16 bases separating them. The DNA for the CDR3 is TGTGCCAGCAGTCGCGACGGGAGTTCGAATGAAAAACTGTTTTTT. Encoded protein: CASSRDGSSNEKLFF.

The rearrangement joins TRBV29-1 to TRBJ1-2, with a tentative D call TRBD1 (5 bases). CDR1 and CDR2 (germline): SQVTM, ANQGSEA. V dropped 4 bases and J dropped 5 bases, with 11 bases sitting between them. The CDR3 sequence is 12 residues long. The CDR3 protein is CSVGGVIYGYTF. The CDR3 region has the DNA TGCAGCGTTGGGGGGGTAATTTATGGCTACACCTTC.

Only one count was recorded for this clonotype. This rearrangement joins TRBV7-6 to TRBJ2-1; 7 bases line up with TRBD2. The CDR3 extends over 14 amino acids. The trim removed 6 bases at V and 7 bases at J, leaving 9 bases unmatched. Germline CDR1 and CDR2: SGHVS and FNYEAQ. The CDR3 region has the DNA TGTGCCAGCAGTTTATTAGGCGGGAGAAATGAGCAGTTCTTC. As protein: CASSLLGGRNEQFF. Filled out from reference TRBV7-6 and TRBJ2-1, the complete variable domain reads GAGVSQSPRYKVTKRGQDVALRCDPISGHVSLYWYRQALGQGPEFLTYFNYEAQQDKSGLPNDRFSAERPEGSISTLTIQRTEQRDSAMYRCASSLLGGRNEQFFGPGTRLTVL.

About this clonotype: The CDR3 end shows no conserved phenylalanine or tryptophan, and so a read error is likely. This sequence joins TRBV29-1 and TRBJ2-7; TRBD2 agrees at 8 bases. V lost 8 bases to trimming and J lost 2 bases; unmatched junction nucleotides: 8. CDR1 is SQVTM and CDR2 is ANQGSEA in the germline V gene. CDR3 length equals 13 residues. The CDR3 DNA sequence: TGCAGCTTGGACCGGGAGGGTACCTACGAGCAGTACCTC. This sequence encodes CSLDREGTYEQYL.